The entry that follows covers one TCR beta chain sequence. Its specific antigen is unknown. No base quality information exists; no much larger clone differs at one position. This sample is part of a study of T cell responses to AZD1222 COVID-19 vaccine (dated by TCRdb to 2020 to 2023). Background on the whole study: TCR sequencing was performed for about 250 trial participants, of whom about 200 were given two doses of AZD1222 and around 25 were given two doses of MenACWY control vaccine. Enrollment into the trials was organized by age into subgroups of 18-55, 56-69 and 70-plus years, and those subgroups contained about 160, 30 and 59 TCR-sequenced participants, respectively. Study-wide findings and limitations: Because no day 14 peak-response samples were available, the repertoires could be characterized only after the peak T cell response. The whole spike protein was spanned by vaccine-associated CD4 TCRs, and dominant responses were seen in regions 160-218 and 743-854. The 56-69-year group was small, and its depth increase did not reach significance, likely because of low power. Reportedly, close to half of the unique spike-specific TCRs recognized epitopes lying outside the regions that are mutated in the B.1.351 and B.1.1.7 variants. Participants were mostly white British and included more females than males, and it was suggested by the authors that clonal diversity may have been underestimated. Spike-specific TCR breadth and depth rose significantly after two AZD1222 doses compared with day 0 and with MenACWY recipients. Conclusions about previously exposed vaccinees are limited, since just a handful of AZD1222 recipients were seropositive for SARS-CoV-2 at baseline.

What this sample's time point label stands for: about 28 days (+/-7) after the second vaccine dose. Because spike-specific TCR depth and breadth did not differ between the two schedules, AZD1222 recipients who got a second dose at roughly 4 weeks were pooled with those who got a second dose at roughly 12 weeks. Samples from vaccinated people were obtained from the UK trials COV001 and COV002, which included a single-blind randomized controlled phase 2/3 trial of AZD1222 (ChAdOx1 nCoV-19) in healthy adults. Trial participant PBMC samples were collected at day 0 and day 28 after the second dose for TCRbeta chain sequencing. The CDR3 measures 14 amino acids from cysteine to phenylalanine. Solely the CDR3 DNA is kept, with 42 bases framed from the first base. CDR1 is given as MNHEY and CDR2 as SVGAGI, both from the germline V gene. V loses 6 bases, J loses 3 bases, and the germline ends lie 15 bases apart.

The CDR3 regions of human TCRbeta chains were analyzed by immunosequencing. In the authors' own workflow: Repertoire TCRs were checked for matches against a reference library of SARS-CoV-2-specific TCRs that had been generated using the MIRA antigen-specificity platform. Breadth was defined as the fraction of unique TCRs that were SARS-CoV-2-associated. Depth was defined as the fraction of total T cells that were SARS-CoV-2-associated. Using the MIRA data, every spike-specific TCR was mapped to the spike region that the TCR reacted to and assigned to either a CD4 or a CD8 class. Log10-transformed breadth and depth values were compared by one-way ANOVA with Sidak's multiple comparisons tests. In its TCRdb copy, this immuneACCESS table keeps in-frame sequences only and misses some clones. Where compared with another copy, unresolved V genes explain less than half of these, and the others have no known cause. D and trimming were read from the DNA, whereas the V and J calls and clone size are those reported in that table. The sample table holds 100,000 or so clones, of which around 87% were seen once. The ten largest clones represent roughly 10% of the sample.

The sequence came from an adult who received the AZD1222 COVID-19 vaccine. The sample consisted of peripheral blood, taken 28 days after the second AZD1222 dose. The rearranged segments are TRBV6-5 and TRBJ2-7; the D gene is possibly TRBD2, with 5 bases matching. DNA sequence: TGTGCCAGCAGCCGAGGGCATCAACTCTACGAGCAGTACTTC. Translated, it gives CASSRGHQLYEQYF.